What follows are 22 T cell receptor beta chains derived from one specimen sequenced in a study of shared clonotypes between healthy human individuals (dated by TCRdb to the early 2020s). To prepare the library, the immunoSEQ multiplex PCR assay was applied. This immuneACCESS table, as held by TCRdb, lists in-frame sequences with V and J called but not all clones. Of the missing ones, under half trace to an unresolved V gene in checked studies; the others have no known cause. This sample gives approximately 2,300,000 clones in total; 85% to 95% of them show up just once. The ten most abundant clones make up 0.3% to 0.4% of the sample. The sample was naive CD4+ T cells from PBMCs. This specimen's cell subset or site label, per the study, means: CD45RA+ positively selected. The receptor source for this set is a man younger than 35 in good health. Some clones in this sample may be carry-over from other donors' samples.

V is TRBV18 and J is TRBJ2-7; D possibly corresponds to TRBD2 (5 bases). In germline, CDR1 is KGHSH, CDR2 LQKENI. CDR3 length equals 15 residues. The V and J ends lost 3 bases and 0 bases respectively, with 12 bases between them. CDR3 loop: CASSPPSLSSYEQYF. DNA of the CDR3: TGTGCCAGCTCACCTCCTAGCCTCAGCTCCTACGAGCAGTACTTC.

This chain links TRBV18 with TRBJ2-7; 8 nucleotides agree with TRBD2. The CDR3 contains 16 residues. The V and J ends lost 3 bases and 3 bases, in that order; junction bases with no gene match: 10. Germline V gives CDR1 KGHSH, CDR2 LQKENI. This chain's CDR3 is CASSPLGREANYEQYF. Here the CDR3 DNA reads TGTGCCAGCTCACCTTTAGGGCGGGAGGCAAACTACGAGCAGTACTTC.

The gene calls are TRBV7-2 and TRBJ2-7; 11 nucleotides line up with TRBD2. J lost 3 bases, V lost 5 bases, and 6 bases had no gene match. Germline V gene sequence: CDR1 SGHTA, CDR2 FQGNSA. The CDR3 totals 15 residues. The CDR3 loop reads CASSPHGTSGYEQYF. CDR3 nucleotides: TGTGCCAGCAGCCCACACGGGACTAGCGGCTACGAGCAGTACTTC.

The J gene is TRBJ2-5, the V gene TRBV15; TRBD2 matches 7 bases. Looked up from germline, CDR1 is LNHNV and CDR2 is YYDKDF (reference sequence). CDR3 length: 13 residues. V shed 5 bases and J 4 bases; nucleotides not matched to a gene: 4. Here the CDR3 reads CATSPRLAETQYF. The CDR3 nucleotides are TGTGCCACCAGCCCCCGACTAGCAGAGACCCAGTACTTC.

The V gene is TRBV19, the J gene TRBJ2-5; D is perhaps TRBD1 (6 bases). V lost 6 bases, J lost 5 bases, and 22 bases lay in between. The CDR3 consists of 16 residues. Germline V gene data show CDR1 as LNHDA and CDR2 as SQIVND (reference sequence). CDR3 loop: CASSITVAGVGETQYF. The CDR3 DNA follows: TGTGCCAGTAGCATTACGGTGGCAGGGGTCGGGGAGACCCAGTACTTC.

The chain couples TRBV11-3 to TRBJ2-1; D is uncertain. The germline CDR1 and CDR2 sequences are SGHNT and YENEEA. This CDR3 spans 13 amino acids. Trimming cost V 3 bases and J 11 bases, with 14 bases left between them. CDR3 protein: CASSFKGRMKQFF. The DNA for the CDR3 is TGTGCCAGCAGCTTCAAGGGCCGGATGAAGCAGTTCTTC.

Turning to this clone: The sample holds other DNA sequences that translate to the same CDR3. This sequence joins TRBV7-2 and TRBJ1-2, with D possibly being TRBD1 (5 bases). The germline gives CDR1 SGHTA, CDR2 FQGNSA. The CDR3 totals 14 residues. Trimming removed 1 base from V and 3 bases from J, with 9 bases in between. The CDR3 sequence is CASSLVRGDYGYTF. In DNA, the CDR3 is TGTGCCAGCAGCTTAGTGCGGGGGGACTATGGCTACACCTTC.

This clone was recorded a few times. V is TRBV28 and J is TRBJ1-1; TRBD1 is a possible D gene (5 bases). The germline V gene has CDR1 MDHEN and CDR2 SYDVKM. This CDR3 contains 14 residues. The ends were cut back, 2 bases at V and 1 base at J, with 8 bases in the middle. CDR3 protein: CASSLAGTNTEAFF. Written as DNA, the CDR3 is TGTGCCAGCAGTTTAGCAGGGACGAACACTGAAGCTTTCTTT.

Points on this clone: At the DNA level, this CDR3 is encoded by other sequences in the same sample as well. In DNA form, the CDR3 reads TGTGCCAGCAGCGTAGGCCAGTTGAACACTGAAGCTTTCTTT. It yields the protein CASSVGQLNTEAFF. The chain links TRBV9 to TRBJ1-1; D is undetermined. CDR1 and CDR2 from the germline V gene are SGDLS and YYNGEE. CDR3 length: 14 amino acids. V was pared by 0 bases and J by 0 bases, with 6 bases between.

About this clone itself: Other nucleotide sequences in the sample specify the same CDR3. The CDR3 DNA sequence: TGTGCCAGCAGCCTGGGGGGGGCTGGCTACACCTTC. Translation gives CASSLGGAGYTF. J is TRBJ1-2 and V is TRBV5-4; D perhaps matches TRBD1 (6 bases). The CDR3 is made up of 12 amino acids. Germline V gives CDR1 SGHNT, CDR2 YYREEE (reference sequence). Trimming shortened V by 4 bases and J by 7 bases, and 11 bases separated the two germline ends.

The chain joins TRBV6-1 to TRBJ1-3; no reliable D call. CDR3 size: 14 residues. Trimming stripped 4 bases from V and 0 bases from J, with 7 bases between. Germline-derived CDR1 and CDR2 are MNHNS and SASEGT. The CDR3 sequence: CASSARNSGNTIYF. The CDR3 DNA reads TGTGCCAGCAGTGCACGGAACTCTGGAAACACCATATATTTT.

As for this clone: A read error may be the cause here, since a much bigger clone is one base away. This same CDR3 is encoded by further DNA sequences in the sample. The chain joins TRBV2 to TRBJ2-5; D call uncertain. Germline lookup yields CDR1 SNHLY and CDR2 FYNNEI. Trimming removed 6 bases at V and 2 bases at J, with 4 bases between. The length of the CDR3 is 11 residues. The DNA of the CDR3 is TGTGCCAGCAGCTTACAAGAGACCCAGTACTTC. Amino acid sequence: CASSLQETQYF.

This chain connects TRBV4-2 to TRBJ1-1; D gene uncertain. Trimming removed 4 bases at V and 0 bases at J, with 12 bases between. The CDR3 length is 15 residues. The germline V gene has CDR1 LGHNA and CDR2 YNFKEQ. The CDR3 DNA sequence: TGTGCCAGCAGCCGTCGGTCTGGGTTGAACACTGAAGCTTTCTTT. This encodes CASSRRSGLNTEAFF.

J is TRBJ2-2 and V is TRBV4-2; the D gene is possibly TRBD1 (6 bases). The CDR3 runs to 13 residues. The V end was cut by 4 bases, the J end by 6 bases, with 9 bases between. Germline-derived CDR1 and CDR2 are LGHNA and YNFKEQ. Written as DNA, the CDR3 is TGTGCCAGCAGCCTATCAGGGGCCGGGGAGCTGTTTTTT. Its translation is CASSLSGAGELFF.

The chain links TRBV5-1 to TRBJ2-7; D is uncertain. CDR1 is SGHRS and CDR2 is YFSETQ in the germline V gene. This CDR3 is 14 amino acids long. Trimming took off 0 bases at V and 2 bases at J, with 9 bases between the two ends. The CDR3 protein is CASSLVLMPYEQYF. The CDR3 DNA reads as TGCGCCAGCAGCTTGGTCTTGATGCCCTACGAGCAGTACTTC.

With respect to this clone: The sample holds other DNA sequences that translate to the same CDR3. This chain's CDR3 is CASSYSRRANTEAFF. CDR3 bases: TGTGCCAGCAGTTACTCGAGGCGGGCGAACACTGAAGCTTTCTTT. The rearrangement uses TRBV6-5 and TRBJ1-1; D call uncertain. Trimming left V 0 bases short and J 1 base short, with 9 bases between. This CDR3 is built from 15 residues. Germline V gene sequence: CDR1 MNHEY, CDR2 SVGAGI.

This chain uses TRBV7-9 with TRBJ1-2; D is perhaps TRBD1 (5 bases). Germline-derived CDR1 and CDR2 are SEHNR and FQNEAQ (reference sequence). The V and J ends lost 2 bases and 2 bases respectively, with 9 bases between them. This CDR3 region has 14 residues. CDR3 sequence (DNA): TGTGCCAGCAGCTTAACTCCAGGGAACTATGGCTACACCTTC. Its translation is CASSLTPGNYGYTF. Together with reference TRBV7-9 and TRBJ1-2, the CDR3 gives the full variable domain: DTGVSQNPRHKITKRGQNVTFRCDPISEHNRLYWYRQTLGQGPEFLTYFQNEAQLEKSRLLSDRFSAERPKGSFSTLEIQRTEQGDSAMYLCASSLTPGNYGYTFGSGTRLTVV.

For the CDR3, the DNA is TGTGCCAGCAGCTTAGTCGGGAGGGCGAGAGACATTCAGTACTTC. Translated, it gives CASSLVGRARDIQYF. The chain combines TRBV7-8 with TRBJ2-4, with 8 bases lining up with TRBD2. V shed 1 base and J 8 bases; nucleotides not matched to a gene: 7. This CDR3 spans 15 amino acids. Germline lookup yields CDR1 SGHVS and CDR2 FQNEAQ.

The chain joins TRBV7-9 to TRBJ2-5, with TRBD2 matching 8 bases. The CDR3 covers 13 residues. V shed 4 bases and J 5 bases; nucleotides not matched to a gene: 3. Germline-derived CDR1 and CDR2 are SEHNR and FQNEAQ (reference sequence). The CDR3 spells CASSSGLAETQYF. For the CDR3, the DNA is TGTGCCAGCAGCTCCGGACTAGCCGAGACCCAGTACTTC.

This chain connects TRBV2 to TRBJ2-7; 9 positions agree with TRBD1. The germline gives CDR1 SNHLY, CDR2 FYNNEI. After removal of 5 bases from V and 4 bases from J, the junction contained 6 bases not matched to a gene. The CDR3 loop spans 14 amino acids. CDR3 in DNA: TGTGCCAGCAGTATAGGGACAGGGAGATACGAGCAGTACTTC. This codes for CASSIGTGRYEQYF.

This chain connects TRBV7-2 to TRBJ2-5, with D perhaps given as TRBD1 or TRBD2 (5 bases each). Deletions cut 5 bases from V and 5 bases from J, with 12 bases between. This CDR3 contains 13 residues. Germline CDR1 and CDR2: SGHTA and FQGNSA. DNA for the CDR3: TGTGCCAGCAGCCAAGGGACGAGGGAGACCCAGTACTTC. It is translated as CASSQGTRETQYF. Full variable domain (missing parts from reference TRBV7-2 and TRBJ2-5): GAGVSQSPSNKVTEKGKDVELRCDPISGHTALYWYRQSLGQGLEFLIYFQGNSAPDKSGLPSDRFSAERTGGSVSTLTIQRTQQEDSAVYLCASSQGTRETQYFGPGTRLLVL.

The chain combines TRBV28 with TRBJ1-4, with 7 bases matching TRBD1. Germline V lookup: CDR1 MDHEN, CDR2 SYDVKM. V lost 6 bases to trimming and J lost 5 bases; unmatched junction nucleotides: 12. The CDR3 covers 16 residues. CDR3 bases: TGTGCCAGCAGATTTCTTGTCCGGGACAGCAATGAAAAACTGTTTTTT. Translation gives CASRFLVRDSNEKLFF.